Below, 23 T cell receptor beta chains from the same sample are listed, as sequenced in a study of response to subunit inactivated influenza vaccine. TCRdb fed the RT-PCR reads into MiXCR, producing one record per CDR3 protein. The sample has around 790,000 distinct CDR3 sequences; about 20% are singletons. The starting material was PBMCs from blood, obtained more than 4 days after vaccination. The receptors stem from a man aged 50 or older who received an inactivated influenza vaccine.

This clonotype was counted between two and nine times. J is TRBJ1-1 and V is TRBV12-3 or TRBV12-4; D is uncertain. V lost 5 bases and J 4 bases, leaving 17 bases between the germline ends. The length of the CDR3 is 15 residues. In DNA form, the CDR3 reads TGTGCCAGCAGTCCGTCGAGGAGGCCGGGCACTGAAGCTTTCTTT. Translated: CASSPSRRPGTEAFF.

Remarks on this clonotype: One end of the junction is discordant with germline, which a read error may explain. This chain uses TRBV7-9 with TRBJ1-2; TRBD1 aligns across 9 bases. CDR1 is SEHNR and CDR2 is FQNEAQ in the germline V gene (reference sequence). This CDR3 region has 13 residues. Here the CDR3 DNA reads TGTGCCAGCTGCTTGACAGGGGGCTATGGCTACACCTTC. It is translated as CASCLTGGYGYTF.

The chain joins TRBV6-2 or TRBV6-3 to TRBJ2-6; 13 bases line up with TRBD2. Germline CDR1 and CDR2: MNHEY and SVGEGT. There are 18 residues in the CDR3. V lost 6 bases to trimming and J lost 0 bases; unmatched junction nucleotides: 5. The CDR3 nucleotides read TGTGCCAGCAGGGACGGACTAGCGGGGGCCTCTGGGGCCAACGTCCTGACTTTC. Translated, it gives CASRDGLAGASGANVLTF.

CDR3 sequence reads: CASSYLPTAKVGYTF. As DNA, the CDR3 is TGTGCCAGCAGTTACCTTCCCACAGCCAAGGTTGGCTACACCTTC. The chain joins TRBV6-5 to TRBJ1-2; D gene unclear. Trimming pared 2 bases from V and 7 bases from J, leaving 17 bases between. CDR3 length: 15 residues. The germline CDR1 and CDR2 sequences are MNHEY and SVGAGI.

The gene calls are TRBV20-1 and TRBJ2-5; tentatively, D is TRBD2 (6 bases). The germline CDR1 and CDR2 sequences are DFQATT and SNEGSKA (reference sequence). This CDR3 spans 14 amino acids. The V and J ends lost 5 bases and 4 bases respectively, with 17 bases between them. CDR3 DNA: TGCAGTGCTGCGGGGAGACTCCTGTCAGAGACCCAGTACTTC. This translates into CSAAGRLLSETQYF.

There are a few counts of this clonotype. The chain uses TRBV5-1 and TRBJ2-5; TRBD2 is a possible D gene (6 bases). V gave up 0 bases and J gave up 4 bases, with 13 bases separating them. Germline V CDR1 and CDR2: SGHRS, YFSETQ. The CDR3 has 15 amino acids. The chain's CDR3 is CASSLGLVGRETQYF. CDR3 nucleotide sequence: TGCGCCAGCAGCTTGGGACTAGTAGGTAGAGAGACCCAGTACTTC.

This chain connects TRBV29-1 to TRBJ2-7; 12 bases agree with TRBD2. The CDR3 runs 14 residues. V was clipped by 6 bases and J by 3 bases; unmatched bases: 6. The germline CDR1 and CDR2 sequences are SQVTM and ANQGSEA. The CDR3 protein is CSVAGLAGNYEQYF. The CDR3 DNA is TGCAGCGTGGCCGGACTAGCGGGAAACTACGAGCAGTACTTC.

On this clonotype itself: Germline is not matched at one junction end, which may reflect a read error. Here the CDR3 reads CASSVGDRDSPLHF. In DNA, the CDR3 is TGTGCCAGCAGCGTAGGGGACAGGGATTCTCCCCTCCACTTT. This chain connects TRBV9 to TRBJ1-6, with TRBD1 identical over 9 bases. Germline CDR1 and CDR2: SGDLS and YYNGEE. CDR3 length equals 14 residues.

This clonotype was seen a few times. The chain has TRBV5-1 and TRBJ2-7; D perhaps matches TRBD1 (6 bases). CDR3 length: 16 amino acids. V shed 3 bases and J shed 4 bases, with 20 bases lying between them. The germline gives CDR1 SGHRS, CDR2 YFSETQ. The DNA of the CDR3 is TGCGCCAGCAGCTCTGGGGGACAAGGCCTCTGGTACGAGCAGTACTTC. Protein: CASSSGGQGLWYEQYF.

V gene TRBV20-1 combines with J gene TRBJ2-7, with TRBD2 as a possible D gene (7 bases). The V end was cut by 2 bases, the J end by 3 bases, with 14 bases between. The length of the CDR3 is 14 residues. Germline CDR1 and CDR2: DFQATT and SNEGSKA (reference sequence). The CDR3 bases are TGCAGTGCTAGATTTGCGGGGGCCCACTACGAGCAGTACTTC. Residues: CSARFAGAHYEQYF.

This chain joins TRBV12-3 or TRBV12-4 and TRBJ2-7; D call uncertain. The length of the CDR3 is 12 residues. Trimming left V 3 bases short and J 5 bases short, with 8 bases between. In nucleotides, the CDR3 is TGTGCCAGCAGTTTCCTTGTGAACGAGCAGTACTTC. Residues: CASSFLVNEQYF.

This clonotype occurred a few times. The chain is built from TRBV6-5 and TRBJ2-1; 11 nucleotides align to TRBD2. The CDR3 is made up of 17 amino acids. CDR1 and CDR2 (germline): MNHEY, SVGAGI. The V segment lost 3 bases and the J segment 3 bases; nucleotides outside the gene matches: 7. The CDR3 nucleotides read TGTGCCAGCAGTTATACTAGCGGGAGTAATAGCTACAATGAGCAGTTCTTC. Translation gives CASSYTSGSNSYNEQFF.

This clonotype was seen repeatedly, ten times or more. The chain carries TRBV12-3 or TRBV12-4 and TRBJ2-7; TRBD1 is a possible D gene (6 bases). V lost 5 bases and J lost 0, with 17 bases in between. The CDR3 length is 16 residues. This CDR3 is CASSPRTALHSYEQYF. The CDR3 DNA sequence: TGTGCCAGCAGTCCCCGGACAGCTCTCCACTCCTACGAGCAGTACTTC.

The gene calls are TRBV11-1 and TRBJ2-4, with 7 positions matching TRBD1. The CDR3 spans 20 residues. CDR1 is SGHAT, CDR2 FQDESV, per germline (reference sequence). J was trimmed by 1 base and V by 4 bases; bases with no gene match: 19. The CDR3: CASSSPQGRGWPRAKNIQYF. Written as DNA, the CDR3 is TGTGCCAGCAGCTCTCCGCAGGGCAGGGGGTGGCCTCGGGCCAAAAACATTCAGTACTTC.

This chain links TRBV6-2 or TRBV6-3 with TRBJ2-3; weak D call: TRBD2 (6 bases). The V gene lost 4 bases and the J gene lost 8 bases, with 13 bases spanning the gap. Per the germline V gene, CDR1 is MNHEY and CDR2 is SVGEGT. The CDR3 has 13 residues. CDR3 nucleotides: TGTGCCAGCAGTTCACTTGGGGGGTCTACGCAGTATTTT. This sequence encodes CASSSLGGSTQYF.

This clonotype has more than one count but fewer than ten. The chain uses TRBV9 and TRBJ2-1; the D gene is possibly TRBD2 (5 bases). The V and J ends lost 4 bases and 0 bases respectively, with 14 bases between them. The CDR3 is made up of 16 amino acids. Germline CDR1 SGDLS, CDR2 YYNGEE. The CDR3 nucleotides are TGTGCCAGCAGCATGGAGCGGTGGAGCTCCTACAATGAGCAGTTCTTC. Its translation is CASSMERWSSYNEQFF. Full variable domain (outside the CDR3, taken from reference TRBV9 and TRBJ2-1): DSGVTQTPKHLITATGQRVTLRCSPRSGDLSVYWYQQSLDQGLQFLIQYYNGEERAKGNILERFSAQQFPDLHSELNLSSLELGDSALYFCASSMERWSSYNEQFFGPGTRLTVL.

This clonotype came up many times. The V gene is TRBV5-1, the J gene TRBJ2-1; 7 bases map to TRBD1. The length of the CDR3 is 15 residues. Trimming removed 1 base from V and 5 bases from J; junction bases left unmatched: 6. Germline lookup yields CDR1 SGHRS and CDR2 YFSETQ. The DNA for the CDR3 is TGCGCCAGCAGCTTGACAGGGGCTATCGACAATGAGCAGTTCTTC. Protein sequence: CASSLTGAIDNEQFF.

This clonotype was observed a handful of times. V is TRBV11-1 and J is TRBJ2-4; 8 bases map to TRBD2. J lost 0 bases, V lost 5 bases, and 12 bases had no gene match. The CDR3 runs to 18 residues. Germline loops: CDR1 SGHAT, CDR2 FQDESV (reference sequence). The CDR3: CASSPGGGDDLAKNIQYF. The CDR3 nucleotides read TGTGCCAGCAGCCCGGGGGGGGGTGATGATCTAGCCAAAAACATTCAGTACTTC.

This clonotype was detected a few times. CDR3 sequence reads: CASSQVGLAGQETQYF. As DNA, the CDR3 is TGCGCCAGCAGCCAAGTGGGACTAGCGGGACAAGAGACCCAGTACTTC. The chain recombines TRBV4-1 with TRBJ2-5; 13 positions match TRBD2. CDR1 and CDR2 from the germline V gene are MGHRA and YSYEKL. The length of the CDR3 is 16 residues. J was trimmed by 2 bases and V by 1 base; bases with no gene match: 1.

This clonotype was picked up a small number of times. The chain uses TRBV15 and TRBJ1-5, with D hard to call. V lost 5 bases, J lost 3 bases, and 8 bases lay in between. This CDR3 has 13 residues. Germline V gives CDR1 LNHNV, CDR2 YYDKDF (reference sequence). The CDR3 DNA reads TGTGCCACCAGCCGGAGTACCAATCAGCCCCAGCATTTT. Amino acid sequence: CATSRSTNQPQHF.

J is TRBJ1-2 and V is TRBV16, with 9 bases that match TRBD1. This CDR3 comprises 17 residues. V was pared by 2 bases and J by 4 bases, with 11 bases of the junction left unmatched. CDR1 is KGHSY, CDR2 FQNENV, per germline. CDR3 protein: CASSQLGQGQISYGYTF. DNA for the CDR3: TGTGCCAGCAGCCAACTTGGACAGGGGCAAATTAGCTATGGCTACACCTTC.

The sample holds many counts of this clonotype. V usage is TRBV6-2 or TRBV6-3 and J usage is TRBJ2-5, with TRBD1 matching over 7 bases. CDR3 length: 13 residues. Germline V gives CDR1 MNHEY, CDR2 SVGEGT. V was pared by 4 bases and J by 2 bases, with 1 base of the junction left unmatched. The CDR3 loop reads CASSWTGQETQYF. In DNA, the CDR3 is TGTGCCAGCAGTTGGACAGGACAAGAGACCCAGTACTTC.

The CDR3 spells CATSGTGAYNEQFF. CDR3 in DNA: TGTGCCACCAGTGGGACAGGGGCCTACAATGAGCAGTTCTTC. This chain uses TRBV24-1 with TRBJ2-1, with 9 bases lining up with TRBD1. Germline V gives CDR1 KGHDR, CDR2 SFDVKD. V trimming: 5 bases; J trimming: 2 bases; junction bases outside the gene matches: 0. This CDR3 region has 14 residues.